The source of this T cell receptor beta chain is a study (dated by TCRdb to the mid-2010s). For the wider study: Whether tumor-infiltrating Tregs in breast cancer are recruited from blood Tregs or converted in situ from other CD4+ T cell subsets was tested.

In its sample, this clonotype was seen a few times. It lacks a known antigen. Per-nucleotide qualities are absent, and no much larger clonotype sits a single base away. Reading the germline V gene gives CDR1 LGHNA and CDR2 YSLEER. The junction shows trimming of 0 bases on V and 7 bases on J, plus 13 bases between the germline ends. The CDR3 holds 15 amino acids from the cysteine to the phenylalanine. Solely the CDR3 DNA is kept, with 45 bases framed from the first base. The paper's findings and limits, for the study overall: The greatest overlap of tumor-infiltrating Treg TCR alpha and beta sequences was observed with tumor naive CD4+ T cells, followed by blood naive CD4+ T cells. Validation in the larger cohort was restricted to a single TCR beta V-J rearrangement rather than whole repertoires. Tumor memory CD4+ T cell TCR gene usage was found to cluster with blood and lymph node memory CD4+ cells and with lymph node naive CD4+ cells.

To purify naive CD4+ T cells, the Miltenyi Naive CD4+ T Cell Isolation kit was used, and CD25 microbeads served to deplete Tregs. Tregs, naive and memory CD4+ T cells from tumor, blood and ipsilateral draining lymph nodes of five breast cancer patients underwent full-length TCR alpha and beta sequencing. Tumor tissue and lymph nodes from ipsilateral axillary dissection were perfused with PBS, minced and digested with collagenase I and hyaluronidase. FACS confirmed that the sorted cell populations were more than 90% pure. Full-length TCR variable regions were amplified by 5' RACE PCR with constant-region reverse primers, and semi-nested PCR with Nested Universal Primer A was subsequently performed. The ReliaPrep RNA Cell Miniprep System was used to extract total RNA, which was then reverse transcribed into 5'RACE-ready cDNA with the SMARTer RACE 5'/3' Kit. Multiplex adaptors were used to barcode full-length TCR alpha and beta libraries, and the barcoded libraries were sequenced on an Illumina MiSeq. Concerning the study's data processing: For each of nine subset-tissue groups, sequencing data from the five patients were combined, and the groups were compared by unsupervised clustering of TCR gene usage. Repertoire similarity was calculated with the Morisita-Horn index, weighting shared sequences by their contribution to each repertoire. TCRdb took the public reads, trimmed them with fastp at Q25, ran MiXCR for clone calling and kept in-frame beta chains. Every entry covers one CDR3 protein and lists the most common genes and DNA from its rows. TCRdb, not the authors, supplied the V and J calls. This sample has some 10,000 distinct CDR3 sequences in its table, and about 50% of those were observed once. The ten top clones hold 12% of the sample.

The chain links TRBV4-3 with TRBJ2-1, with the D gene not clear enough to name. Source material: tumor-infiltrating naive CD4+ T cells sorted from the breast tumor. According to the study, the label for this sample's cell subset or site signals: naive CD4+ T cells, CD4+CD45RA+CD25-. The source is a female donor with breast cancer. The sequence in DNA is TGCGCCAGCAGCCAAGAGGGCCTAGAGGATAATGAGCAGTTCTTC. Translated, it reads CASSQEGLEDNEQFF.